These 21 T cell receptor beta chains share one sample of origin, sequenced in a study of T cell repertoires in cytomegalovirus infection. The antigens of these receptors remain unknown. From the reads, TCRdb called clonotypes with MiXCR, one entry per CDR3 protein. Here the sample spans hundreds of thousands of distinct CDR3 sequences, about 33% being singletons. The source material was cultured PBMCs, sampled from culture after CMV antigen stimulation. Receptor source: a human donor in good health (CMV status not recorded). Some clones in this sample may be carry-over from other donors' samples.

In its sample, this clonotype was seen a few times. The chain employs TRBV5-6 and TRBJ2-5, with 8 bases fitting TRBD2. CDR3 size: 14 residues. The germline CDR1 and CDR2 sequences are SGHDT and YYEEEE. Losses at the gene ends were 7 bases for V and 5 bases for J; bases not matched to a gene: 10. CDR3 protein: CASARGGLIETQYF. DNA for the CDR3: TGTGCCAGCGCCCGGGGGGGCTTAATTGAGACCCAGTACTTC.

This clonotype has a single count. V gene TRBV7-8 combines with J gene TRBJ1-2; maybe TRBD1 (6 bases). Germline lookup yields CDR1 SGHVS and CDR2 FQNEAQ. CDR3 length: 15 amino acids. With 5 bases removed from V and 0 bases from J, the gap between germline ends came to 13 bases. The CDR3 reads CASSPRDTANYGYTF. For the CDR3, the DNA is TGTGCCAGCAGCCCCCGGGACACCGCTAACTATGGCTACACCTTC.

The chain employs TRBV12-3 or TRBV12-4 and TRBJ1-2; maybe TRBD1 (5 bases). The CDR3 totals 18 residues. V was clipped by 5 bases and J by 2 bases, with 24 bases between them. CDR3 sequence (DNA): TGTGCCAGCAGTCAAAACCGGGGGGACCAAACCACCAACTATGGCTACACCTTC. As protein: CASSQNRGDQTTNYGYTF.

This chain connects TRBV5-6 to TRBJ1-2; 7 positions agree with TRBD1. V dropped 3 bases and J dropped 7; count of bases not matched to a gene: 3. The CDR3 loop spans 12 amino acids. CDR1 and CDR2 from the germline V gene are SGHDT and YYEEEE. CDR3 in DNA: TGTGCCAGCAGCTCGACAGGGATTGGCTACACCTTC. It yields the protein CASSSTGIGYTF.

The V and J genes are TRBV19 and TRBJ2-7, with D unclear. Germline assignment: CDR1 LNHDA and CDR2 SQIVND (reference sequence). This CDR3 is 13 amino acids long. V lost 5 bases and J lost 6, with 14 bases in between. The CDR3 DNA reads as TGTGCCAGTAGTCCCCTGGACCCCGCCGAGCAGTACTTC. Protein: CASSPLDPAEQYF.

The chain employs TRBV20-1 and TRBJ1-1; D gene unclear. In germline, CDR1 is DFQATT, CDR2 SNEGSKA (reference sequence). The CDR3 runs 14 residues. V shed 3 bases and J shed 1 base, with 12 bases lying between them. As DNA, the CDR3 is TGCAGTGCTAGGAGGTCCGGTTCGAACACTGAAGCTTTCTTT. This codes for CSARRSGSNTEAFF.

This clonotype was recorded many times. CDR3 sequence (DNA): TGTGCCAGCAGCATCAGGGTTGGGGAGACCCAGTACTTC. Protein product: CASSIRVGETQYF. The chain couples TRBV7-2 to TRBJ2-5; the D gene is possibly TRBD1 (5 bases). Germline CDR1 is SGHTA and CDR2 is FQGNSA. The CDR3 has 13 amino acids. V lost 5 bases to trimming and J lost 5 bases, with 12 bases between them.

This chain joins TRBV24-1 and TRBJ2-5, with 13 bases that match TRBD2. Trimming cost V 3 bases and J 4 bases; bases outside gene matches: 4. The CDR3 runs 16 residues. Looked up from germline, CDR1 is KGHDR and CDR2 is SFDVKD. The CDR3 sequence is CATSDGLAGVRETQYF. CDR3 sequence (DNA): TGTGCCACCAGTGATGGACTAGCGGGAGTACGAGAGACCCAGTACTTC.

The chain links TRBV6-6 to TRBJ2-5; no reliable D call. This CDR3 has 11 amino acids. CDR1 is MNHNY, CDR2 SVGAGI, per germline (reference sequence). Trimming took off 5 bases at V and 5 bases at J, with 6 bases between the two ends. CDR3 amino acids: CASSVWETQYF. The CDR3 coding sequence is TGTGCCAGCAGTGTCTGGGAGACCCAGTACTTC.

The chain combines TRBV28 with TRBJ1-2; no clear D gene. Germline V gene data show CDR1 as MDHEN and CDR2 as SYDVKM. Trimming stripped 5 bases from V and 8 bases from J, with 9 bases between. The length of the CDR3 is 11 residues. The CDR3 DNA sequence: TGTGCCAGCAGTGAGGGCCTGGGCTACACCTTC. Its translation: CASSEGLGYTF.

The table lists this clonotype with many counts. This chain connects TRBV7-8 to TRBJ2-6; D is unclear. Germline V gene data show CDR1 as SGHVS and CDR2 as FQNEAQ. The CDR3 loop spans 16 amino acids. The V end was cut by 1 base, the J end by 3 bases, with 10 bases between. The CDR3 here is CASSLVGGVGANVLTF. CDR3 in DNA: TGTGCCAGCAGCTTAGTTGGTGGGGTTGGGGCCAACGTCCTGACTTTC.

This clonotype was seen more than once but under ten times. The V gene is TRBV7-9, the J gene TRBJ1-2; D is ambiguous. V lost 5 bases and J lost 8, with 9 bases in between. CDR1 is SEHNR and CDR2 is FQNEAQ in the germline V gene (reference sequence). This CDR3 has 11 residues. The CDR3 bases are TGTGCCAGCAGCCCCGCCGGCGGCTACACCTTC. As protein: CASSPAGGYTF.

This clonotype came up a few times. The rearrangement joins TRBV7-9 to TRBJ2-7; D remains ambiguous. V was shortened by 3 bases and J by 5 bases, with 14 bases between the two germline ends. In germline, CDR1 is SEHNR, CDR2 FQNEAQ (reference sequence). This CDR3 has 14 residues. For the CDR3, the DNA is TGTGCCAGCAGCTTTTCTTCCCAGAGCCACGAGCAGTACGTC. It is translated as CASSFSSQSHEQYV.

The table lists this clonotype with a count of one. V and J are TRBV20-1 and TRBJ2-1, with 11 bases lining up with TRBD2. With 6 bases clipped from V and 0 bases from J, the junction kept 13 bases outside the gene matches. The CDR3 runs to 18 residues. Germline loops: CDR1 DFQATT, CDR2 SNEGSKA (reference sequence). Here the CDR3 DNA reads TGCAGTGCGTATAGCGGGAGGGCAAATTTAATCTCCTACAATGAGCAGTTCTTC. Its translation is CSAYSGRANLISYNEQFF.

This sequence joins TRBV14 and TRBJ2-1; 11 bases line up with TRBD2. Germline CDR1 reads SGHDN; CDR2 reads FVKESK. This CDR3 is built from 16 residues. V lost 3 bases and J lost 5; bases outside the gene matches: 6. The CDR3 nucleotides are TGTGCCAGCAGCCAGGAAATGGGACTAGCGGACAATGAGCAGTTCTTC. Translation: CASSQEMGLADNEQFF. Full variable domain (remainder filled in from reference TRBV14 and TRBJ2-1): EAGVTQFPSHSVIEKGQTVTLRCDPISGHDNLYWYRRVMGKEIKFLLHFVKESKQDESGMPNNRFLAERTGGTYSTLKVQPAELEDSGVYFCASSQEMGLADNEQFFGPGTRLTVL.

The rearrangement joins TRBV11-2 to TRBJ2-1; a weak D match, TRBD2 (6 bases). V was trimmed by 6 bases and J by 4 bases, leaving 16 bases between them. Per the germline V gene, CDR1 is SGHAT and CDR2 is FQNNGV. This CDR3 is built from 15 residues. The CDR3 DNA reads as TGTGCCAGCAGTCCCTGGAGGGGAGTATACAATGAGCAGTTCTTC. It codes for CASSPWRGVYNEQFF.

This clonotype was counted a few times. The chain recombines TRBV7-6 with TRBJ1-1; maybe TRBD1 (6 bases). In germline, CDR1 is SGHVS, CDR2 FNYEAQ. The CDR3 contains 12 residues. V dropped 4 bases and J dropped 5 bases, with 8 bases sitting between them. The CDR3: CASSSGETEAFF. Here the CDR3 DNA reads TGTGCCAGCAGCTCAGGGGAAACTGAAGCTTTCTTT. The full variable domain, with the rest looked up from reference TRBV7-6 and TRBJ1-1, is GAGVSQSPRYKVTKRGQDVALRCDPISGHVSLYWYRQALGQGPEFLTYFNYEAQQDKSGLPNDRFSAERPEGSISTLTIQRTEQRDSAMYRCASSSGETEAFFGQGTRLTVV.

This clonotype was counted at least ten times. The V gene is TRBV7-2, the J gene TRBJ1-3; a possible D gene is TRBD1 (6 bases). V gave up 5 bases and J gave up 4 bases, with 15 bases separating them. The CDR3 totals 15 residues. From germline, CDR1 is SGHTA and CDR2 FQGNSA. The CDR3 reads CASSPAGAGGNTIYF. The CDR3 bases are TGTGCCAGCAGCCCGGCAGGGGCGGGCGGAAACACCATATATTTT.

This clonotype was counted between two and nine times. For the CDR3, the DNA is TGTGCCAGCAGCTGGGCAGGGACCCAAGAGACCCAGTACTTC. Translation: CASSWAGTQETQYF. The chain couples TRBV7-9 to TRBJ2-5, with D perhaps given as TRBD1 or TRBD2 (5 bases each). The CDR3 has 14 amino acids. Germline loops: CDR1 SEHNR, CDR2 FQNEAQ (reference sequence). V lost 4 bases to trimming and J lost 1 base, with 10 bases between them.

The chain joins TRBV6-1 to TRBJ2-5; D uncertain. CDR3 length: 15 amino acids. Germline loops: CDR1 MNHNS, CDR2 SASEGT. Trimming left V 7 bases short and J 1 base short, with 16 bases between. CDR3 protein: CASTPAGGTQETQYF. DNA for the CDR3: TGTGCCAGCACCCCGGCCGGCGGAACCCAAGAGACCCAGTACTTC.

This clonotype occurred a few times. This chain connects TRBV19 to TRBJ1-5; D unclear. The ends were cut back, 3 bases at V and 8 bases at J, with 11 bases in the middle. CDR3 length: 13 residues. Germline V CDR1 and CDR2: LNHDA, SQIVND (reference sequence). CDR3 nucleotide sequence: TGTGCCAGTAGTATCTCTCAATGGGAGCCCCAGCATTTT. This encodes CASSISQWEPQHF.